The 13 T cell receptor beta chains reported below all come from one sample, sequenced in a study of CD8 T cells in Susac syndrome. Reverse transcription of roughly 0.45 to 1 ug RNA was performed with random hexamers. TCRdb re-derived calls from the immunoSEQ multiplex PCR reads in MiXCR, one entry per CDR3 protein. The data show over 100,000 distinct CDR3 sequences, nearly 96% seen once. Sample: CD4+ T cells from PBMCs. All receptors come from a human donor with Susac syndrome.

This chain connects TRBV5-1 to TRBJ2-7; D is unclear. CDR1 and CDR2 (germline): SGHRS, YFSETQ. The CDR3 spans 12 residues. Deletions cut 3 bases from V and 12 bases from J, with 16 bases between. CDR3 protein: CASSSDRARPYF. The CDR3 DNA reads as TGCGCCAGCAGCTCGGACCGAGCCCGCCCGTACTTC.

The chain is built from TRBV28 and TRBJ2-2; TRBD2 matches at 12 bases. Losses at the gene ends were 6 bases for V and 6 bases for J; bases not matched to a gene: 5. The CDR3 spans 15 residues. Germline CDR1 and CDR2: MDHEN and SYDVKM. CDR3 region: CASSSSGRAAGELFF. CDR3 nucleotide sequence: TGTGCCAGCAGCTCTAGCGGGAGGGCCGCCGGGGAGCTGTTTTTT.

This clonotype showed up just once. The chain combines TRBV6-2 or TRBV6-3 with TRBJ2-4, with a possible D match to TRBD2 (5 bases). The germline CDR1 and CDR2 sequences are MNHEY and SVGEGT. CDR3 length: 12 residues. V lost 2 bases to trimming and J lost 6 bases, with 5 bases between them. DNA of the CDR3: TGTGCCAGCAGTTACGAGGGAAACATTCAGTACTTC. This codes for CASSYEGNIQYF.

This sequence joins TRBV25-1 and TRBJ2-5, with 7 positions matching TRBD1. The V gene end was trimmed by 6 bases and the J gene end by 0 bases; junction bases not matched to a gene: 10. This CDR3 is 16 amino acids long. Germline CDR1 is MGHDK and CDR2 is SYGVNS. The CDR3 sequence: CASSEGAQAYQETQYF. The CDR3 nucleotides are TGTGCCAGCAGCGAGGGGGCGCAGGCCTACCAAGAGACCCAGTACTTC.

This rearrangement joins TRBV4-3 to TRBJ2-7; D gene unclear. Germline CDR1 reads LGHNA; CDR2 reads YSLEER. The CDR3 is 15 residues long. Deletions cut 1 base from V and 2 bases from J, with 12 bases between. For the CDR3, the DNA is TGCGCCAGCAGCCAAGCGGGCAACCCGACCTACGAGCAGTACTTC. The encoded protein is CASSQAGNPTYEQYF.

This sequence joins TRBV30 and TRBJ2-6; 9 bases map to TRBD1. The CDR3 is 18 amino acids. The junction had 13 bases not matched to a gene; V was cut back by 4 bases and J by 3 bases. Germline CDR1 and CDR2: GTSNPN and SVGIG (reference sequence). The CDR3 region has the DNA TGTGCCTGGACCCCGGGACAGGGTAGGGGCCTTGGGGCCAACGTCCTGACTTTC. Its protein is CAWTPGQGRGLGANVLTF.

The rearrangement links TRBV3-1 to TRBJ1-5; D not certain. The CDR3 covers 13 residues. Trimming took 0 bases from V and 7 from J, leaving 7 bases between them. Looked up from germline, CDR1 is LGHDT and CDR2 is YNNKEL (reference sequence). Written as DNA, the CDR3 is TGTGCCAGCAGCCAAGATATAAAACAGCCCCAGCATTTT. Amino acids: CASSQDIKQPQHF.

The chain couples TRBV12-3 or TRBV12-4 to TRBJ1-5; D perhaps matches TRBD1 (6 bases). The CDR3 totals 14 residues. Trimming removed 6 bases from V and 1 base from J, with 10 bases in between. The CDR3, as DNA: TGTGCCAGCAGGTCACAGGGAAGCAATCAGCCCCAGCATTTT. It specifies CASRSQGSNQPQHF.

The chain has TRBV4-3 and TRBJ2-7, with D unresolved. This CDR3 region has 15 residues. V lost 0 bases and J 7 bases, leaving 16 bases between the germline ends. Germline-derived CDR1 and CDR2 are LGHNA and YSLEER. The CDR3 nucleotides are TGCGCCAGCAGCCAAGATCGGGTCATATTGGGGGAGCAGTACTTC. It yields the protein CASSQDRVILGEQYF.

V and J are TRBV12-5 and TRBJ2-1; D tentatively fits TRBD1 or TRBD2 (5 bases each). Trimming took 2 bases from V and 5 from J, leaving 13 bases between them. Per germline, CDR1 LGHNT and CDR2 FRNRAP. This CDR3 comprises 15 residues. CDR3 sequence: CASGLWGVDNNEQFF. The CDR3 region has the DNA TGTGCTAGTGGTTTGTGGGGAGTGGACAACAATGAGCAGTTCTTC. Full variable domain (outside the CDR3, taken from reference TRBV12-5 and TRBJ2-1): DARVTQTPRHKVTEMGQEVTMRCQPILGHNTVFWYRQTMMQGLELLAYFRNRAPLDDSGMPKDRFSAEMPDATLATLKIQPSEPRDSAVYFCASGLWGVDNNEQFFGPGTRLTVL.

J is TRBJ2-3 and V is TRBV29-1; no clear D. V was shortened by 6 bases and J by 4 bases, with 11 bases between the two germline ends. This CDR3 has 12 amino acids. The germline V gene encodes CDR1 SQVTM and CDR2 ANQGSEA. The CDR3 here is CSVGLEPDTQYF. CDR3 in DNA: TGCAGCGTGGGGTTAGAGCCAGATACGCAGTATTTT.

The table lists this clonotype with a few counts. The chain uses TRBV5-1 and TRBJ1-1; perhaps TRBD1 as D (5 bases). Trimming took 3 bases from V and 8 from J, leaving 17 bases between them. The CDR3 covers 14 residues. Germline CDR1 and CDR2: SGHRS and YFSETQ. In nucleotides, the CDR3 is TGCGCCAGCAGCTCTTCAAACGTACGGGGGGAAGCTTTCTTT. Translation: CASSSSNVRGEAFF.

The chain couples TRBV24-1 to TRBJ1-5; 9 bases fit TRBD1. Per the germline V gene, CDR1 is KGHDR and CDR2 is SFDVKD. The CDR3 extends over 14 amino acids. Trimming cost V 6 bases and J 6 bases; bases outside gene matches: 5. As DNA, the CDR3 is TGTGCCACCAGTACCGGGACAGGGACTCAGCCCCAGCATTTT. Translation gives CATSTGTGTQPQHF.